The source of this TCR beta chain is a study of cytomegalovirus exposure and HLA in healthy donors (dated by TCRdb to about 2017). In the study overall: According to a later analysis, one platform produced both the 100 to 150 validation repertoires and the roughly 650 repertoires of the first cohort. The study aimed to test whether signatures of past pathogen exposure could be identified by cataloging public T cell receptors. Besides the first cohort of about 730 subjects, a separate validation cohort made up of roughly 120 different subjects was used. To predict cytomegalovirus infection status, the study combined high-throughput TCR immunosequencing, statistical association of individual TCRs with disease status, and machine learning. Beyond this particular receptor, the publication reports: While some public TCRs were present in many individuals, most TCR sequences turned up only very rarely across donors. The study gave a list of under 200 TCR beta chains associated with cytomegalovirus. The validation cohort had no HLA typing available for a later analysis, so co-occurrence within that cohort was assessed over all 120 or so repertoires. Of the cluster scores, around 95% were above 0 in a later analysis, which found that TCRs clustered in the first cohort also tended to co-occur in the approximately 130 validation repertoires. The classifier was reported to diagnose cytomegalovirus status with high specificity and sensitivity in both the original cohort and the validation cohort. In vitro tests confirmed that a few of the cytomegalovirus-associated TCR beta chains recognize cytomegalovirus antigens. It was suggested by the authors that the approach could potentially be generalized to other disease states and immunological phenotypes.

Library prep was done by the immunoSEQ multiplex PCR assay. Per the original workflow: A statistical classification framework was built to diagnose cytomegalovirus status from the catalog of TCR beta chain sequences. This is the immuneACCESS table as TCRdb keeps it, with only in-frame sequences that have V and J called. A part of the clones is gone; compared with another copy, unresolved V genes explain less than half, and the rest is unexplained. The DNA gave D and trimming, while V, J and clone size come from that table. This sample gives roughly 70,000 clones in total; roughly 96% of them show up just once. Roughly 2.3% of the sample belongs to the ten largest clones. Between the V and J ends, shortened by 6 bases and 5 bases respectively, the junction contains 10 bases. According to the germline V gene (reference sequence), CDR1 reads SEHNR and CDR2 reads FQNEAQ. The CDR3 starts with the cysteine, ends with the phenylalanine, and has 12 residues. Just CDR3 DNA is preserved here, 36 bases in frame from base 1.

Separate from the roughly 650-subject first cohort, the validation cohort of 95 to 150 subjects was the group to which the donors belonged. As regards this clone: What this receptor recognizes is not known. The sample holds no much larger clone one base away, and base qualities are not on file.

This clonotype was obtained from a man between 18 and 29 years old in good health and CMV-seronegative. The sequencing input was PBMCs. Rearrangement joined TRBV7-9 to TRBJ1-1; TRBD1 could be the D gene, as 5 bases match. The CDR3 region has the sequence CASRTGGTEAFF. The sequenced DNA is TGTGCCAGCAGAACGGGGGGGACTGAAGCTTTCTTT. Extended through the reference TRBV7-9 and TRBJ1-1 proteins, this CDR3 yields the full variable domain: DTGVSQNPRHKITKRGQNVTFRCDPISEHNRLYWYRQTLGQGPEFLTYFQNEAQLEKSRLLSDRFSAERPKGSFSTLEIQRTEQGDSAMYLCASRTGGTEAFFGQGTRLTVV.